The following is a T cell receptor (beta chain) sequence with its context. What it binds is unknown. In preparing each TCR library, 3,500 to 4,500 ng of total RNA was used. After re-calling the 5' RACE reads, TCRdb lists one entry per CDR3 protein, DNA absent. With some 170,000 distinct CDR3 sequences in the sample, the ten largest clones hold roughly 2.6%. This entry is derived from a study of monozygotic twins with inflammatory bowel disease. Blood, about 2.6 ml, was drawn per donor. General observations from the study: The existence of one strong signal or clonotype linked to IBD lacked support. Especially with disease activity, IBD patients shared fewer clonotypes with others than healthy twins did.

The CDR3 is 13 amino acids. Sequenced material: blood. This receptor was taken from a human donor with ulcerative colitis or Crohn's disease, or a healthy co-twin of an affected twin (not recorded which). The V and J genes are TRBV12-3 or TRBV12-4 and TRBJ1-4; without DNA, the TCRdb call of TRBD1 cannot be checked. CDR3 sequence reads: CASSGDTNEKLFF.